The present TCR beta chain was sequenced within a study of cytomegalovirus exposure and HLA in healthy donors. About the study: An analysis done earlier identified 95 million to 140 million unique TCR beta sequences from about 179 million T cells.

The count of this clone is one. Its antigen is unidentified. Germline trimming cut 8 bases from V and 5 bases from J; bases unmatched to any gene: 14. The CDR3 extends over 16 amino acids. CDR1 and CDR2 (germline): MNHNY, SVGAGI (reference sequence). Findings and limits, study-wide: Some TCR beta chains (about 170 of them) were listed as cytomegalovirus-associated. Fewer N-insertions than the roughly 670-donor mean were reportedly shown by an Asian-associated ancestry cluster in a later analysis.

PCR primers comprised 60 Vbeta and 13 Jbeta primers. Sequencing was performed with immunoSEQ multiplex PCR; in TCRdb, only in-frame clones are kept and a portion is missing. Of 150,000 or so clones detected, 70% to 85% appear once; the ten largest clones hold roughly 1.4%. V is TRBV6-6 and J is TRBJ2-2; 7 bases map to TRBD1. What was sequenced was PBMCs. The clonotype was recovered from a man aged 30 to 45 in good health and CMV-seropositive. CDR3 DNA sequence: TGTGCCAGCGGGAACCCGGGACAGAAAAGTACCGGGGAGCTGTTTTTT. Its protein is CASGNPGQKSTGELFF.